Below, 14 T cell receptor beta chains from the same sample are listed, as sequenced in a study of regulatory T cells in long-lasting Graves disease. Noted time point: newly diagnosed GD, antithyroid drugs for less than 3 months. PBMC RNA served as the TCR library source. According to the study, TCR beta libraries were built with iRepertoire HTBI primers and CDR3-region Arm-PCR. Each CDR3 protein gets one entry after TCRdb re-called the multiplex PCR reads with MiXCR. Of approximately 440,000 distinct CDR3 sequences in the sample, around 16% are singletons; the top ten hold 12%. The same data also went into a second study, on T cells in Graves' hyperthyroidism and ophthalmopathy.

The sequenced sample was peripheral blood mononuclear cells (PBMCs), obtained at new diagnosis, from a patient treated with antithyroid drugs. These receptors came from a man aged 35 to 55 with Graves disease.

The sample holds a few counts of this clonotype. V gene TRBV20-1 combines with J gene TRBJ1-1, with a tentative D call TRBD1 (6 bases). CDR1 and CDR2 (germline): DFQATT, SNEGSKA (reference sequence). The V gene lost 6 bases and the J gene lost 1 base, with 15 bases spanning the gap. This CDR3 is 14 amino acids long. CDR3 amino acids: CSAVQGPGNTEAFF. The CDR3 DNA reads TGCAGTGCCGTACAGGGCCCGGGGAACACTGAAGCTTTCTTT.

This clonotype has just a few counts. The rearrangement links TRBV19 to TRBJ1-5; no reliable D call. The germline V gene has CDR1 LNHDA and CDR2 SQIVND (reference sequence). This CDR3 comprises 14 residues. V was shortened by 4 bases and J by 1 base, with 8 bases between the two germline ends. The CDR3 loop is CASSNSISNQPQHF. The CDR3 DNA reads TGTGCCAGTAGTAACAGTATCAGCAATCAGCCCCAGCATTTT.

This clonotype was counted a single time. This chain uses TRBV28 with TRBJ2-7; TRBD2 aligns across 7 bases. Losses at the gene ends were 2 bases for V and 7 bases for J; bases not matched to a gene: 5. The CDR3 consists of 13 residues. From germline, CDR1 is MDHEN and CDR2 SYDVKM. The CDR3 loop reads CASSLSSGSEQYF. DNA of the CDR3: TGTGCCAGCAGTTTAAGTAGCGGGTCAGAGCAGTACTTC.

Notes on this clonotype: The junction departs from the called germline gene at one end, perhaps through a read error. This chain joins TRBV11-2 and TRBJ1-2, with D possibly matching TRBD1 (5 bases). Germline V gene lookup returns CDR1 SGHAT and CDR2 FQNNGV. The CDR3 covers 11 residues. This CDR3 reads CTSSSRDGYTF. The CDR3 coding sequence is TGTACCAGCAGCTCCAGGGATGGCTACACCTTC.

The rearrangement links TRBV28 to TRBJ2-4; D unclear. V was cut by 7 bases and J by 0 bases, with 16 bases left in between. The CDR3 is 16 amino acids. The germline gives CDR1 MDHEN, CDR2 SYDVKM. CDR3 sequence reads: CASTEQASLAKNIQYF. The CDR3 nucleotides are TGTGCCAGCACCGAACAAGCCAGCTTAGCCAAAAACATTCAGTACTTC.

This clonotype was seen at least ten times. V gene TRBV3-1 combines with J gene TRBJ2-7, with D possibly matching TRBD1 (6 bases). Trimming stripped 3 bases from V and 3 bases from J, with 9 bases between. The CDR3 has 13 amino acids. Per the germline V gene, CDR1 is LGHDT and CDR2 is YNNKEL (reference sequence). The CDR3 sequence: CASSHLGGYEQYF. DNA for the CDR3: TGTGCCAGCAGCCATTTAGGGGGCTACGAGCAGTACTTC.

On this clonotype: A much larger clonotype is one base distant, so this may be a read error. The chain links TRBV12-3 or TRBV12-4 to TRBJ2-7; D remains unclear. V was shortened by 7 bases and J by 7 bases, with 17 bases between the two germline ends. This CDR3 comprises 13 residues. The CDR3 region is CASTTRSVSEQYF. The CDR3 DNA reads TGTGCCAGCACCACAAGGAGCGTCAGTGAGCAGTACTTC.

The rearrangement links TRBV13 to TRBJ1-5; the match to TRBD1 covers 10 bases. The trim removed 5 bases at V and 6 bases at J, leaving 7 bases unmatched. Looked up from germline, CDR1 is PRHDT and CDR2 is FYEKMQ (reference sequence). This CDR3 spans 15 amino acids. CDR3 bases: TGTGCCAGCAGCGGCAGGGGACAGGGGCGTCAGCCCCAGCATTTT. Encoded protein: CASSGRGQGRQPQHF.

A word on this clonotype: This clone may be a read error of a much larger clone one base away. J is TRBJ2-1 and V is TRBV10-3; TRBD1 is a possible D gene (5 bases). Trimming left V 5 bases short and J 10 bases short, with 15 bases between. This CDR3 region has 13 residues. Germline lookup yields CDR1 ENHRY and CDR2 SYGVKD. CDR3: CAISLTATYEQFF. The CDR3 coding sequence is TGTGCCATCAGTTTGACAGCCACCTACGAGCAGTTCTTC.

This clonotype was seen many times. The chain couples TRBV11-3 to TRBJ2-5; D is ambiguous. V was pared by 5 bases and J by 0 bases, with 7 bases between. The germline V gene encodes CDR1 SGHNT and CDR2 YENEEA. The CDR3 contains 13 residues. The CDR3: CASSPRDQETQYF. DNA for the CDR3: TGTGCCAGCAGCCCCCGGGACCAAGAGACCCAGTACTTC. The variable domain in full, with the rest retrieved from reference TRBV11-3 and TRBJ2-5, is EAGVVQSPRYKIIEKKQPVAFWCNPISGHNTLYWYLQNLGQGPELLIRYENEEAVDDSQLPKDRFSAERLKGVDSTLKIQPAELGDSAVYLCASSPRDQETQYFGPGTRLLVL.

This clonotype has only a few counts. This rearrangement joins TRBV5-4 to TRBJ2-1; no reliable D call. Germline lookup yields CDR1 SGHNT and CDR2 YYREEE (reference sequence). V lost 0 bases and J 6 bases, leaving 16 bases between the germline ends. The CDR3 covers 16 residues. The CDR3 nucleotides are TGTGCCAGCAGCTTGGCCAGTACCCTACCAGGCAATGAGCAGTTCTTC. It yields the protein CASSLASTLPGNEQFF. Combining the CDR3 with reference TRBV5-4 and TRBJ2-1 gives the whole variable domain ETGVTQSPTHLIKTRGQQVTLRCSSQSGHNTVSWYQQALGQGPQFIFQYYREEENGRGNFPPRFSGLQFPNYSSELNVNALELDDSALYLCASSLASTLPGNEQFFGPGTRLTVL.

This clonotype was seen only a few times. A much larger clone is a single base away; this may be a read error. J is TRBJ2-1 and V is TRBV20-1, with 8 bases lining up with TRBD2. The CDR3 consists of 14 residues. Germline V gene data show CDR1 as DFQATT and CDR2 as SNEGSKA (reference sequence). The ends lost 7 bases at V and 8 bases at J; junction bases unmatched: 13. The CDR3 region is CSVSSGGVDHEQFF. DNA of the CDR3: TGCAGTGTAAGCAGCGGGGGCGTAGATCATGAGCAGTTCTTC.

This clonotype was observed a handful of times. This CDR3 is CATSDPGTGTYNEQFF. DNA of the CDR3: TGTGCCACCAGTGACCCCGGGACAGGGACGTACAATGAGCAGTTCTTC. This sequence joins TRBV24-1 and TRBJ2-1; 9 bases agree with TRBD1. Losses at the gene ends were 4 bases for V and 4 bases for J; bases not matched to a gene: 7. The CDR3 length is 16 residues. Germline V gives CDR1 KGHDR, CDR2 SFDVKD.

The chain joins TRBV20-1 to TRBJ2-3; 10 bases map to TRBD2. This CDR3 has 15 residues. After removal of 7 bases from V and 6 bases from J, the junction contained 13 bases not matched to a gene. The germline V gene encodes CDR1 DFQATT and CDR2 SNEGSKA (reference sequence). CDR3 nucleotides: TGCAGTGTCCTCCTAACTAGCGGGATAGGGGATACGCAGTATTTT. Its protein product is CSVLLTSGIGDTQYF.